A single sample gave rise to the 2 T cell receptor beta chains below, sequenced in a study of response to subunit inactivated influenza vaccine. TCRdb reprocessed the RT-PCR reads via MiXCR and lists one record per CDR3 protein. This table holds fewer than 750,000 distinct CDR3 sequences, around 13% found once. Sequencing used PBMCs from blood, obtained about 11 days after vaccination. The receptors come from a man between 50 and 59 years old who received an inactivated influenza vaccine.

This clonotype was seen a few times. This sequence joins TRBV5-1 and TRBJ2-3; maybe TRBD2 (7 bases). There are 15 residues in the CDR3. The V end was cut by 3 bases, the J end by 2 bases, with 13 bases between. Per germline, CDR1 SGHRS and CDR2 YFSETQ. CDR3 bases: TGCGCCAGCAGCTGGGCGCGGGGGCCCACAGATACGCAGTATTTT. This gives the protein CASSWARGPTDTQYF.

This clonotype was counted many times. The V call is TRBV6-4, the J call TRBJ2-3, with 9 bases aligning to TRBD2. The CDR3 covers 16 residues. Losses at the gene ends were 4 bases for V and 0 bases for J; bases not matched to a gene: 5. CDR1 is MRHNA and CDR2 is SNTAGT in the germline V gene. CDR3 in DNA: TGTGCCAGCAGTGCCCTAGCGGGGACTAGCACAGATACGCAGTATTTT. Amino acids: CASSALAGTSTDTQYF.